The rows below give T cell receptor beta chains drawn from one sample of a study of blood T cell repertoires in COVID-19. The method was immunoSEQ multiplex PCR; TCRdb's version includes in-frame clones alone and lacks a portion of them. The sample records 100,000 to 140,000 clones, roughly 80% being singletons. The sequenced sample was peripheral blood. These receptor sequences come from a human donor in a cohort sampled during active COVID-19. Each CDR3 is given with its conserved first and last residue. The order of the fields is D gene, V gene, clone size, J gene, CDR3 protein, CDR3 DNA. D genes are given only for firm matches. Clone sizes are given selectively: once, few, many, or a class where the clone is expanded.

NA,TRBV7-7,NA,TRBJ2-1,CASSPGTGLYNEQFF,TGTGCTAGCAGCCCAGGGACTGGGTTGTACAATGAGCAGTTCTTC
TRBD2,TRBV7-2,NA,TRBJ2-3,CASSLITSGRDTQYF,TGTGCCAGCAGCTTAATTACTAGCGGGAGAGATACGCAGTATTTT
TRBD1,TRBV27,few,TRBJ2-2,CASSPPGTGDGELFF,TGTGCCAGCAGTCCCCCGGGGACAGGGGACGGGGAGCTGTTTTTT
NA,TRBV5-8,NA,TRBJ2-5,CASSPHWGRQETQYF,TGTGCCAGCAGCCCACACTGGGGGCGGCAAGAGACCCAGTACTTC
TRBD2,TRBV27,NA,TRBJ2-2,CASRWGGSTGELFF,TGTGCCAGCAGGTGGGGCGGGAGCACCGGGGAGCTGTTTTTT
TRBD2,TRBV19,NA,TRBJ2-3,CASRGASGSTDTQYF,TGTGCCAGTAGGGGGGCTAGCGGGAGCACAGATACGCAGTATTTT
NA,TRBV14,NA,TRBJ1-6,CASSQAPFVSLHF,TGTGCCAGCAGCCAAGCCCCTTTCGTATCCCTCCACTTT
NA,TRBV7-8,NA,TRBJ2-5,CASSLSGSQAAQYF,TGTGCCAGCAGCTTAAGCGGATCTCAGGCGGCCCAGTACTTC
NA,TRBV7-2,once,TRBJ1-1,CASSVDMSTEAFF,TGTGCCAGCAGCGTCGACATGAGCACTGAAGCTTTCTTT
NA,TRBV24-1,NA,TRBJ2-1,CATSDHTGTSSYNEQFF,TGTGCCACCAGTGACCACACAGGGACAAGCTCCTACAATGAGCAGTTCTTC
NA,TRBV5-1,few,TRBJ2-5,CASSLAPETQYF,TGCGCCAGCAGCTTGGCTCCGGAGACCCAGTACTTC
TRBD1,TRBV27,NA,TRBJ2-4,CASSPGTVRAKNIQYF,TGTGCCAGCAGTCCTGGGACAGTGAGGGCCAAAAACATTCAGTACTTC
NA,TRBV23-1,NA,TRBJ2-7,CASSHRTGSSYEQYF,TGCGCCAGCAGTCACCGTACAGGTTCCTCCTACGAGCAGTACTTC
TRBD1,TRBV19,NA,TRBJ1-4,CASTGQGTNEKLFF,TGTGCCAGTACCGGACAGGGAACTAATGAAAAACTGTTTTTT
NA,TRBV15,many,TRBJ1-2,CATSLRTPVSGYTF,TGTGCCACCAGCCTTCGGACTCCCGTCTCGGGCTACACCTTC
TRBD1,TRBV19,NA,TRBJ2-3,CASSIDMEGQAVSSNTDTQYF,TGTGCCAGTAGTATAGATATGGAGGGACAGGCAGTGTCCAGTAACACAGATACGCAGTATTTT
TRBD2,TRBV5-4,NA,TRBJ2-1,CASSSGLAGYNEQFF,TGTGCCAGCAGCTCGGGACTAGCGGGGTACAATGAGCAGTTCTTC
NA,TRBV18,NA,TRBJ2-1,CASSPREHEQFF,TGTGCCAGCTCTCCTCGGGAACATGAGCAGTTCTTC
TRBD1,TRBV6-2/TRBV6-3,few,TRBJ1-2,CASSLQGHYGYTF,TGTGCCAGCAGTCTACAGGGGCACTATGGCTACACCTTC
NA,TRBV5-6,NA,TRBJ1-2,CASSQLPETNYGYTF,TGTGCCAGCAGCCAATTGCCCGAGACTAACTATGGCTACACCTTC
NA,TRBV3-1/TRBV3-2,NA,TRBJ2-3,CASSQGIRGSDTQYF,TGTGCCAGCAGCCAGGGTATTCGGGGATCAGATACGCAGTATTTT
NA,TRBV15,NA,TRBJ1-2,CATSPFRQSNYGYTF,TGTGCCACCAGCCCATTTAGACAGTCTAACTATGGCTACACCTTC
NA,TRBV28,NA,TRBJ1-4,CASSLPRIEEKLFF,TGTGCCAGCAGTTTACCGAGGATTGAGGAAAAACTGTTTTTT
NA,TRBV2,NA,TRBJ2-1,CASNAGYNEQFF,TGTGCCAGCAATGCCGGCTACAATGAGCAGTTCTTC
TRBD2,TRBV5-4,NA,TRBJ2-1,CASGRGSAGVLGNEQFF,TGTGCCTCAGGGAGGGGAAGCGCGGGAGTATTGGGCAATGAGCAGTTCTTC
TRBD2,TRBV27,NA,TRBJ2-2,CASSLGGRSGELFF,TGTGCCAGCAGTTTAGGCGGGAGGTCCGGGGAGCTGTTTTTT
NA,TRBV7-6,few,TRBJ1-5,CASSQDSYSNQPQHF,TGTGCCAGCAGCCAGGACAGTTATAGCAATCAGCCCCAGCATTTT
NA,TRBV27,NA,TRBJ1-2,CASSLSALGSGRGWGLYGYTF,TGTGCCAGCAGTTTAAGTGCATTGGGCAGTGGAAGGGGATGGGGCCTATATGGCTACACCTTC
TRBD1,TRBV19,NA,TRBJ2-2,CASRRDRANTGELFF,TGTGCCAGTAGACGAGACAGGGCGAACACCGGGGAGCTGTTTTTT
TRBD2,TRBV24-1,NA,TRBJ2-1,CATSDYPRTIAGAEQFF,TGTGCCACCAGTGATTACCCGAGGACTATCGCGGGAGCTGAGCAGTTCTTC
TRBD1,TRBV4-3,NA,TRBJ2-1,CASSQPGQGHSGNEQFF,TGCGCCAGCAGCCAACCAGGACAGGGGCACAGCGGCAATGAGCAGTTCTTC
NA,TRBV6-2/TRBV6-3,NA,TRBJ2-5,CASSYSGQQETQYF,TGTGCCAGCAGTTACTCCGGACAGCAAGAGACCCAGTACTTC
NA,TRBV7-9,NA,TRBJ2-3,CASSLGGISTDTQYF,TGTGCCAGCAGCTTAGGCGGAATAAGCACAGATACGCAGTATTTT
NA,TRBV7-6,NA,TRBJ2-6,CASSPSTGRGANVLTF,TGTGCCAGCAGCCCGTCAACAGGGCGAGGGGCCAACGTCCTGACTTTC
NA,TRBV5-1,NA,TRBJ2-1,CASSLGWGVNPYNEQFF,TGCGCCAGCAGCTTGGGGTGGGGAGTCAACCCATACAATGAGCAGTTCTTC
TRBD1,TRBV24-1,NA,TRBJ2-6,CATSDRQGSSGANVLTF,TGTGCCACCAGTGATCGACAGGGGAGCTCTGGGGCCAACGTCCTGACTTTC
NA,TRBV4-3,NA,TRBJ2-1,CASSRQTGSYNEQFF,TGCGCCAGCAGCCGCCAGACGGGTTCCTACAATGAGCAGTTCTTC
TRBD2,TRBV24-1,NA,TRBJ2-5,CATSDSQGTSGTETQYF,TGTGCCACCAGTGATTCCCAAGGGACTAGCGGGACAGAGACCCAGTACTTC
TRBD2,TRBV7-7,NA,TRBJ2-3,CASSLAGVTTHGSDTQYF,TGTGCTAGCAGCTTAGCGGGAGTGACTACCCACGGGTCAGATACGCAGTATTTT
TRBD1,TRBV28,NA,TRBJ1-2,CASLQGGAYGYTF,TGTGCCAGCCTCCAGGGGGGTGCCTATGGCTACACCTTC
TRBD2,TRBV2,once,TRBJ2-1,CASSEGGLAGVREQFF,TGTGCCAGCAGTGAAGGGGGGCTAGCGGGAGTCAGAGAGCAGTTCTTC
TRBD2,TRBV11-2,NA,TRBJ2-3,CASSLEAGYTDTQYF,TGTGCCAGCAGCTTAGAAGCGGGGTACACAGATACGCAGTATTTT
TRBD1,TRBV18,NA,TRBJ2-7,CASRARGLYEQYF,TGTGCCAGCCGAGCGAGGGGGCTCTACGAGCAGTACTTC
TRBD2,TRBV4-1,NA,TRBJ2-5,CASSSGTSGRALETQYF,TGCGCCAGCAGCTCCGGGACTAGCGGGAGGGCCTTGGAGACCCAGTACTTC
NA,TRBV3-1/TRBV3-2,NA,TRBJ1-6,CAGSPAAAYNSPLHF,TGTGCCGGCAGTCCGGCGGCCGCCTATAATTCACCCCTCCACTTT
NA,TRBV5-1,NA,TRBJ1-1,CASSIKQGNTEAFF,TGCGCCAGCAGCATCAAACAGGGGAACACTGAAGCTTTCTTT
TRBD2,TRBV5-4,NA,TRBJ2-5,CASSWTSQETQYF,TGTGCCAGCAGCTGGACTAGCCAAGAGACCCAGTACTTC
NA,TRBV30,NA,TRBJ1-5,CAWSRTADQPQHF,TGTGCCTGGAGTCGGACAGCGGATCAGCCCCAGCATTTT
NA,TRBV25-1,NA,TRBJ1-1,CASSPGGKRTEAFF,TGTGCCAGCAGTCCTGGGGGGAAGAGAACTGAAGCTTTCTTT